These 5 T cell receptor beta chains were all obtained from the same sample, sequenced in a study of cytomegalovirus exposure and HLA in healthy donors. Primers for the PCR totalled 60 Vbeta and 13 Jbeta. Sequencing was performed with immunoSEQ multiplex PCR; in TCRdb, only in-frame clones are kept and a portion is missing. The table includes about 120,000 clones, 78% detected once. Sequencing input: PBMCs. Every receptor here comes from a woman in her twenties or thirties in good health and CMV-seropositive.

The CDR3 nucleotides are TGTGCCAGCAGCTTAGTTAACGGGTGGGAGCAGTACTTC. Protein sequence: CASSLVNGWEQYF. The chain joins TRBV7-9 to TRBJ2-7, with D unclear. The CDR3 runs to 13 residues. Trimming left V 1 base short and J 7 bases short, with 11 bases between. Germline values: CDR1 SEHNR, CDR2 FQNEAQ (reference sequence). Full variable domain (rest looked up from reference TRBV7-9 and TRBJ2-7): DTGVSQNPRHKITKRGQNVTFRCDPISEHNRLYWYRQTLGQGPEFLTYFQNEAQLEKSRLLSDRFSAERPKGSFSTLEIQRTEQGDSAMYLCASSLVNGWEQYFGPGTRLTVT.

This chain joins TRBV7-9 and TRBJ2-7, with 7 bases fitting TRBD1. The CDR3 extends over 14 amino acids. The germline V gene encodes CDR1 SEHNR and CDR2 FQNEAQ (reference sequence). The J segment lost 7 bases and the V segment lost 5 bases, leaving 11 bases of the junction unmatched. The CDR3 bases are TGTGCCAGCAGCCATCGGGACAGAGGAGAGGAGCAGTACTTC. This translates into CASSHRDRGEEQYF.

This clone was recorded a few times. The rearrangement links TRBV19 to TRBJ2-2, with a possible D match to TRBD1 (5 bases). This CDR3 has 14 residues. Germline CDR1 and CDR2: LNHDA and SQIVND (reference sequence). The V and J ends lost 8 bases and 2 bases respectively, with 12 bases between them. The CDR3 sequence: CASGLTVNTGELFF. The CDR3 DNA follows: TGTGCCAGTGGCTTGACAGTCAACACCGGGGAGCTGTTTTTT.

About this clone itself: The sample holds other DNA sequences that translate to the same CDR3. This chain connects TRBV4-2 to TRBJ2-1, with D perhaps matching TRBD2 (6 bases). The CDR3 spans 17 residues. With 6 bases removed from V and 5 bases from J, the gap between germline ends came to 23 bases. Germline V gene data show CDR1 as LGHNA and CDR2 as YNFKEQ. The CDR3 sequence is CASSLNNAGTINNEQFF. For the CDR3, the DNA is TGTGCCAGCAGTCTCAACAATGCGGGGACCATTAACAATGAGCAGTTCTTC.

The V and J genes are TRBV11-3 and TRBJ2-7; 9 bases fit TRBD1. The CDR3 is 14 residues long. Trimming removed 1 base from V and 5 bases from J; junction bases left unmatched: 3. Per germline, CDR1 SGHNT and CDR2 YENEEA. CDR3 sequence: CASSLGTGDHEQYF. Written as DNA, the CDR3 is TGTGCCAGCAGCTTAGGGACAGGGGACCACGAGCAGTACTTC.